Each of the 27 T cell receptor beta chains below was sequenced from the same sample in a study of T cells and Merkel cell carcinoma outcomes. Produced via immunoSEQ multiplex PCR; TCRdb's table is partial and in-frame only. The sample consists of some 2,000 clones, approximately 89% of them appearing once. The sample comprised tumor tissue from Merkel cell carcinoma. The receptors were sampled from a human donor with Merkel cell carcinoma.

CDR3: CASRGGTGNTEAFF. CDR3 coding DNA: TGTGCCAGCAGAGGAGGGACAGGGAACACTGAAGCTTTCTTT. The gene calls are TRBV7-8 and TRBJ1-1; 8 bases line up with TRBD1. Germline assignment: CDR1 SGHVS and CDR2 FQNEAQ. The length of the CDR3 is 14 residues. The junction had 4 bases not matched to a gene; V was cut back by 6 bases and J by 1 base.

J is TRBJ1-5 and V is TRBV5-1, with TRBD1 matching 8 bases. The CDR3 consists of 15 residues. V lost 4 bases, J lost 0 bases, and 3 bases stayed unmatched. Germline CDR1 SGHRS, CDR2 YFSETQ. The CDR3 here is CASSTTGDSNQPQHF. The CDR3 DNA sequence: TGCGCCAGCAGCACGACAGGGGATAGCAATCAGCCCCAGCATTTT.

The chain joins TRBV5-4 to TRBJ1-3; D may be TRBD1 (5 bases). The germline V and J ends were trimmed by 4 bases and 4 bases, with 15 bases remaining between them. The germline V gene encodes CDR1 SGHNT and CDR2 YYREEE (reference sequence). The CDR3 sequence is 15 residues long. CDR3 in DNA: TGTGCCAGCAGCCCCGGGGCCCGGGTCGGAAACACCATATATTTT. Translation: CASSPGARVGNTIYF.

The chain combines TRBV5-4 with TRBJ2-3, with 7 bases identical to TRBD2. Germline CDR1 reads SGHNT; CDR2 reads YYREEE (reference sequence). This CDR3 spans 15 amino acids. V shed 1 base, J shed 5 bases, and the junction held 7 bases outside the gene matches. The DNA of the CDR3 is TGTGCCAGCAGCTTGAAGGGGAGGGAGGGAGATACGCAGTATTTT. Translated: CASSLKGREGDTQYF.

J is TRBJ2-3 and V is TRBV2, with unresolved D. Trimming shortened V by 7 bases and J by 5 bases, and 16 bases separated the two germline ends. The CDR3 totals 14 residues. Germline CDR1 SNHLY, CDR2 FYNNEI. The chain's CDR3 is CASTRNRAQDTQYF. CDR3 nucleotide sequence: TGTGCCAGCACCCGAAATCGGGCGCAAGATACGCAGTATTTT.

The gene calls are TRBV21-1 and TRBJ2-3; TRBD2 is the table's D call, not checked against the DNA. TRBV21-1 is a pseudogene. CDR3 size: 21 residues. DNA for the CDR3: TGTGCCAGCAGCAAAGTAGGGGACCGGGACAGGGGTCAACTAGCGGGGTGCCCGGGAAATTTT. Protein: CASSKVGDRDRGQLAGCPGNF.

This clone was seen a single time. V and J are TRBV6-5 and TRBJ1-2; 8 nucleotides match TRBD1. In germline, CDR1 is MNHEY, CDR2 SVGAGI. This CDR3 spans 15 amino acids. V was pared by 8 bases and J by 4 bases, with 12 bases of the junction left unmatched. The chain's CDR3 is CASSIEGTGLYGYTF. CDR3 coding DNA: TGTGCCAGCTCTATTGAGGGGACAGGCCTCTATGGCTACACCTTC.

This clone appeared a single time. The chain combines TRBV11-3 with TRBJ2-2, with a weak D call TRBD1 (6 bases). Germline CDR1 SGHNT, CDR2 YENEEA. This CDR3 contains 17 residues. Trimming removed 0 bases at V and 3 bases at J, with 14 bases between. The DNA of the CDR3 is TGTGCCAGCAGCTTAGAGGATTGGGGGCGGTACACCGGGGAGCTGTTTTTT. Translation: CASSLEDWGRYTGELFF.

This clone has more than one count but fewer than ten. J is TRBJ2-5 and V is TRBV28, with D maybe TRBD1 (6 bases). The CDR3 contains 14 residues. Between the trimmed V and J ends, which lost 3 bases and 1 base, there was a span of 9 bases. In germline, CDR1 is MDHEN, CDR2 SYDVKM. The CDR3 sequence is CASSLGAAQETQYF. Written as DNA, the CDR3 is TGTGCCAGCAGTTTGGGGGCGGCCCAAGAGACCCAGTACTTC.

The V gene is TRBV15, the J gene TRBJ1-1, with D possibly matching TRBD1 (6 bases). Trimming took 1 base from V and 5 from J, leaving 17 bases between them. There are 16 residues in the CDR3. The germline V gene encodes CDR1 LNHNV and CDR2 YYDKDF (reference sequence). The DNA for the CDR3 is TGTGCCACCAGCAGAGCCGGAGGGGGGCGATGGACTGAAGCTTTCTTT. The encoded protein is CATSRAGGGRWTEAFF.

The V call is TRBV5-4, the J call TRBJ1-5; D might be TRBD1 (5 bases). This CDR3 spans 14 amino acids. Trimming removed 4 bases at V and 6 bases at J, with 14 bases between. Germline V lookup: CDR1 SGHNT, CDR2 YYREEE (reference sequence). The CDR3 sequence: CASSPGRLGQPQHF. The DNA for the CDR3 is TGTGCCAGCAGCCCGGGACGGCTAGGTCAGCCCCAGCATTTT.

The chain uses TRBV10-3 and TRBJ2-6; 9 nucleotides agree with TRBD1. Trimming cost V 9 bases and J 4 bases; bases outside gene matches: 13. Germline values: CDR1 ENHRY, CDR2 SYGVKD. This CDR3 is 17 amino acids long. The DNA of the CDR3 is TGTGCCATGAACCCGGGACAGGGAAGATGGGGGGCCAACGTCCTGACTTTC. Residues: CAMNPGQGRWGANVLTF.

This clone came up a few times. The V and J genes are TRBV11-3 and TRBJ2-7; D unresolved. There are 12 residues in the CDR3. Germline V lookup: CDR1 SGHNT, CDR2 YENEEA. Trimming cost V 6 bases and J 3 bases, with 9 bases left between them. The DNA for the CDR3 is TGTGCCAGCAGTTTATCGAGCTACGAGCAGTACTTC. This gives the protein CASSLSSYEQYF. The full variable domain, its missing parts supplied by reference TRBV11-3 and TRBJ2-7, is EAGVVQSPRYKIIEKKQPVAFWCNPISGHNTLYWYLQNLGQGPELLIRYENEEAVDDSQLPKDRFSAERLKGVDSTLKIQPAELGDSAVYLCASSLSSYEQYFGPGTRLTVT.

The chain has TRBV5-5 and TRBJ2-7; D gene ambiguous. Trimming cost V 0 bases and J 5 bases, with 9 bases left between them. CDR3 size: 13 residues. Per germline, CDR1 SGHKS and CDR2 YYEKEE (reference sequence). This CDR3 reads CASSLVGTHEQYF. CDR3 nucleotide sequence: TGTGCCAGCAGCTTGGTCGGCACCCACGAGCAGTACTTC. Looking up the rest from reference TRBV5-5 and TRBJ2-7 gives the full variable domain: DAGVTQSPTHLIKTRGQQVTLRCSPISGHKSVSWYQQVLGQGPQFIFQYYEKEERGRGNFPDRFSARQFPNYSSELNVNALLLGDSALYLCASSLVGTHEQYFGPGTRLTVT.

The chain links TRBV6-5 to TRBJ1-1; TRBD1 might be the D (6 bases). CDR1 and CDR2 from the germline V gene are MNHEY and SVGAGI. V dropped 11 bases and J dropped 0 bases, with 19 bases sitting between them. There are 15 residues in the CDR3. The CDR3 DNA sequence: TGTGCCTCCTTCTCCGGGGGCGCCATGAACACTGAAGCTTTCTTT. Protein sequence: CASFSGGAMNTEAFF.

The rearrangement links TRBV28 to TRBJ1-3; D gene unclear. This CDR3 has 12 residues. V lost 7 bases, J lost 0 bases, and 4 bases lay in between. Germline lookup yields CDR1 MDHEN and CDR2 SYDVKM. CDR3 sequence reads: CASKGSGNTIYF. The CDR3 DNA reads TGTGCCAGCAAGGGCTCTGGAAACACCATATATTTT.

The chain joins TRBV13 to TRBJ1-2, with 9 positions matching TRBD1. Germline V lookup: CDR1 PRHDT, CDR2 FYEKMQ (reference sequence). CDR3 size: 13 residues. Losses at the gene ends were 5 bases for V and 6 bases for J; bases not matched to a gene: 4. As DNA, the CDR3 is TGTGCCAGCAGCACCCGGACAGGGGATGGCTACACCTTC. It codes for CASSTRTGDGYTF.

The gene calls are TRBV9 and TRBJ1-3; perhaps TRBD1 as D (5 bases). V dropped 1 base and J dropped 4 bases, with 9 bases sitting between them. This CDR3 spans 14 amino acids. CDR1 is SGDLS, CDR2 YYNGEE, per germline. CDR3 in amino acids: CASSVKQEGNTIYF. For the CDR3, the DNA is TGTGCCAGCAGCGTAAAACAGGAGGGAAACACCATATATTTT.

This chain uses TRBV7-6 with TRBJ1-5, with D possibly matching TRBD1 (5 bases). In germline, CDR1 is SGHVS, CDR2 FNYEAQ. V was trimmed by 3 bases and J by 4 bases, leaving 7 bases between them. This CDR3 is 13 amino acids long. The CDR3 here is CASSLGTNQPQHF. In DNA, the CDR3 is TGTGCCAGCAGCTTGGGGACTAATCAGCCCCAGCATTTT.

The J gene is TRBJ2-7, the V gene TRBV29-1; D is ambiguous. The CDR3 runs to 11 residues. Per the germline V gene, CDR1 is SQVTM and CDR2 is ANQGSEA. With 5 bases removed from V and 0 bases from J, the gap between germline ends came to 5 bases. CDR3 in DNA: TGCAGCGTTCGCTTCTCCTACGAGCAGTACTTC. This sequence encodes CSVRFSYEQYF.

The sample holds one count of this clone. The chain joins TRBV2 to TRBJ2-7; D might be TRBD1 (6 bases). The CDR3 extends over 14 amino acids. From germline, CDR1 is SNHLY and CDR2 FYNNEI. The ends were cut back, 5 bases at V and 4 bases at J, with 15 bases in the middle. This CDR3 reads CASSTQGTRYEQYF. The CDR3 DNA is TGTGCCAGCAGTACACAGGGAACGAGATACGAGCAGTACTTC. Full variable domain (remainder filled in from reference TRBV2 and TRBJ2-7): EPEVTQTPSHQVTQMGQEVILRCVPISNHLYFYWYRQILGQKVEFLVSFYNNEISEKSEIFDDQFSVERPDGSNFTLKIRSTKLEDSAMYFCASSTQGTRYEQYFGPGTRLTVT.

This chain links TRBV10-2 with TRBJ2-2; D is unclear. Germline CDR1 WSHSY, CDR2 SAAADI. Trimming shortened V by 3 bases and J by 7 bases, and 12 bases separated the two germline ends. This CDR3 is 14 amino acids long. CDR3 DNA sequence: TGCGCCAGCAGTGAAACGGCAGTCGGCGGGGAGCTGTTTTTT. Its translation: CASSETAVGGELFF.

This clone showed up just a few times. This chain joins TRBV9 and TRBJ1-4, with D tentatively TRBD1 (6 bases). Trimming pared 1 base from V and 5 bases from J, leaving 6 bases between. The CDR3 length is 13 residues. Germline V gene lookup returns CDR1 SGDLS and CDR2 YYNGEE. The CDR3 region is CASSVQGNEKLFF. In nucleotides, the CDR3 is TGTGCCAGCAGCGTACAGGGGAATGAAAAACTGTTTTTT.

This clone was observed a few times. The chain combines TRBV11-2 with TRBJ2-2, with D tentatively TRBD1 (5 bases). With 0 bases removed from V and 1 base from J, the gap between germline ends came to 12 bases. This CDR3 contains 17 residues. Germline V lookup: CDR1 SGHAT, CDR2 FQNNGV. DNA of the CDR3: TGTGCCAGCAGCTTAGACTTGAGACAGAAGAACACCGGGGAGCTGTTTTTT. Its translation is CASSLDLRQKNTGELFF.

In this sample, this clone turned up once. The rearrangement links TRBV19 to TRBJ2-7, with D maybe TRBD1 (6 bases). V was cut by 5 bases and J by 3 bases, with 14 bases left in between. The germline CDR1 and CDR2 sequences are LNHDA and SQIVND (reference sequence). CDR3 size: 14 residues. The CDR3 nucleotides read TGTGCCAGTAGTCCCCTGACAGGCCTCTACGAGCAGTACTTC. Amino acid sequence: CASSPLTGLYEQYF.

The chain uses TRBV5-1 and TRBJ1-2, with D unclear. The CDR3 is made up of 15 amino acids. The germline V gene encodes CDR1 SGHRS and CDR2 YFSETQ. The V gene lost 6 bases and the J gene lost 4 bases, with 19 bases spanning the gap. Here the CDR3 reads CASKSTSGSGYGYTF. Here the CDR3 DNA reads TGCGCCAGCAAATCGACATCCGGCTCGGGCTATGGCTACACCTTC. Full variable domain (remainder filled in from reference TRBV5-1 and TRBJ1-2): KAGVTQTPRYLIKTRGQQVTLSCSPISGHRSVSWYQQTPGQGLQFLFEYFSETQRNKGNFPGRFSGRQFSNSRSEMNVSTLELGDSALYLCASKSTSGSGYGYTFGSGTRLTVV.

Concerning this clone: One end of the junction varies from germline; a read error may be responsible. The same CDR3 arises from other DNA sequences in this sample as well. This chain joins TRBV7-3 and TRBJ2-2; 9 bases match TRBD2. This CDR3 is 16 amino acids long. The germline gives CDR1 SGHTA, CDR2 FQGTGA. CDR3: CASSSLAGEAPGELFF. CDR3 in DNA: TGTGCCAGCAGCTCGTTAGCGGGGGAGGCCCCCGGGGAGTTGTTTTTT.